This is a list of T cell receptor beta chains from one sample in a study of cytomegalovirus exposure and HLA in healthy donors. Measured with immunoSEQ multiplex PCR; TCRdb has only the in-frame clones, and not every one. The sample has approximately 140,000 clones; roughly 80% are singletons. Sequenced sample: PBMCs. All receptors derive from a human donor in good health. The CDR3 runs from the conserved cysteine through the conserved F or W. Each record gives: V gene, J gene, clone size, D gene, CDR3 protein, CDR3 DNA. A D gene is named only where the DNA matches it firmly. Clone sizes are given selectively: once, few, many, or a class where the clone is expanded.

TRBV4-1	TRBJ1-5	NA	NA	CASSNGEISNQPQHF	TGCGCCAGCAGCAATGGGGAGATCAGCAATCAGCCCCAGCATTTT
TRBV25-1	TRBJ1-4	NA	NA	CASSDPLTGIEKLFF	TGTGCCAGCAGTGACCCATTGACAGGCATCGAAAAACTGTTTTTT
TRBV5-4	TRBJ2-5	NA	TRBD2	CASSIGLAGLQETQYF	TGTGCCAGCAGCATCGGACTAGCGGGACTCCAAGAGACCCAGTACTTC
TRBV9	TRBJ2-7	NA	TRBD1	CASSSRDSSYEQYF	TGTGCCAGCAGCTCCCGGGACAGCTCCTACGAGCAGTACTTC
TRBV19	TRBJ2-5	once	TRBD1	CASSIVGGEKETQYF	TGTGCCAGTAGTATAGTAGGGGGCGAAAAAGAGACCCAGTACTTC
TRBV27	TRBJ2-7	NA	TRBD2	CASSFSGGAHEQYF	TGTGCCAGCAGCTTTAGCGGGGGGGCCCACGAGCAGTACTTC
TRBV14	TRBJ2-5	NA	TRBD1	CASSPGQGAILETQYF	TGTGCCAGCAGCCCAGGACAGGGGGCTATTCTGGAGACCCAGTACTTC
TRBV13	TRBJ2-4	NA	NA	CASSLGLTGAVAKNIQYF	TGTGCCAGCAGCTTAGGATTGACAGGAGCTGTAGCCAAAAACATTCAGTACTTC
TRBV5-4	TRBJ2-3	NA	TRBD1	CASSRQGADTDTQYF	TGTGCCAGCAGCCGCCAGGGGGCGGACACAGATACGCAGTATTTT
TRBV4-3	TRBJ2-3	NA	NA	CASSQDLAPRSTQYF	TGCGCCAGCAGCCAAGATTTGGCGCCTAGGAGTACGCAGTATTTT
TRBV10-3	TRBJ2-7	NA	NA	CAISESAYEQYF	TGTGCCATCAGTGAGTCAGCTTACGAGCAGTACTTC
TRBV18	TRBJ1-1	NA	NA	CASSPPRRSGMNTEAFF	TGTGCCAGCTCACCACCTAGACGATCAGGAATGAACACTGAAGCTTTCTTT
TRBV29-1	TRBJ2-5	NA	NA	CSVLMGAETQYF	TGCAGCGTCCTAATGGGGGCCGAGACCCAGTACTTC
TRBV7-9	TRBJ1-4	few	NA	CASSYRSTEKLFF	TGTGCCAGCAGCTACCGGAGTACTGAAAAACTGTTTTTT
TRBV29-1	TRBJ2-1	NA	NA	CSVSLSGSSYNEQFF	TGCAGCGTTTCATTGAGCGGAAGCTCCTACAATGAGCAGTTCTTC
TRBV27	TRBJ2-2	NA	TRBD2	CASSTTSGGELFF	TGTGCCAGCAGTACGACTAGCGGCGGGGAGCTGTTTTTT
TRBV10-2	TRBJ2-7	NA	TRBD1	CASSSTGEYEQYF	TGCGCCAGCAGTTCAACAGGGGAGTACGAGCAGTACTTC
TRBV6-1	TRBJ2-7	few	TRBD2	CASSDGLAMGYEQYF	TGTGCCAGCAGTGACGGACTAGCGATGGGCTACGAGCAGTACTTC
TRBV7-6	TRBJ1-2	few	TRBD1	CASSSGQGLYGYTF	TGTGCCAGCAGCTCTGGACAGGGACTCTATGGCTACACCTTC
TRBV6-5	TRBJ2-1	NA	NA	CASREAASSYNEQFF	TGTGCCAGCAGAGAGGCGGCGAGCTCCTACAATGAGCAGTTCTTC
TRBV5-8	TRBJ2-7	NA	TRBD2	CASRRLLAHIYEQYF	TGTGCCAGCAGGCGACTACTAGCGCACATCTACGAGCAGTACTTC
TRBV6-6	TRBJ2-1	few	NA	CASSETSYNEQFF	TGTGCCAGCAGTGAGACTAGCTACAATGAGCAGTTCTTC
TRBV5-1	TRBJ1-4	NA	TRBD1	CASSGTGANEKLFF	TGCGCCAGCAGCGGGACAGGGGCCAATGAAAAACTGTTTTTT
TRBV9	TRBJ1-4	NA	NA	CASSVGRSLGEKLFF	TGTGCCAGCAGCGTAGGCAGGTCTTTGGGTGAAAAACTGTTTTTT
TRBV6-6	TRBJ2-3	NA	NA	CASTYLTWALTDTQYF	TGTGCCAGCACATACTTAACTTGGGCCTTAACAGATACGCAGTATTTT
TRBV7-9	TRBJ2-7	NA	TRBD1	CASSVAGQVFYEQYF	TGTGCCAGCAGCGTCGCGGGACAGGTGTTTTACGAGCAGTACTTC
TRBV7-6	TRBJ2-7	NA	TRBD1	CASSSRDRGPWGLYEQYF	TGTGCCAGCAGCTCGCGGGACAGGGGGCCCTGGGGCTTATACGAGCAGTACTTC
TRBV19	TRBJ1-2	NA	NA	CASSYGQGQDYGYTF	TGTGCCAGTAGCTATGGGCAGGGGCAGGACTATGGCTACACCTTC
TRBV5-1	TRBJ1-4	NA	NA	CASSRGEGVEKLFF	TGCGCCAGCAGCCGGGGTGAGGGGGTTGAAAAACTGTTTTTT
TRBV10-2	TRBJ2-1	few	TRBD2	CASSDVAGSSYNEQFF	TGCGCCAGCAGTGATGTAGCGGGTAGCTCCTACAATGAGCAGTTCTTC
TRBV30	TRBJ2-3	NA	TRBD2	CAWTKGLGVTDTQYF	TGTGCCTGGACCAAGGGACTAGGGGTCACAGATACGCAGTATTTT
TRBV10-3	TRBJ1-3	NA	NA	CAISGDHGGTIYF	TGTGCCATCAGTGGGGACCACGGGGGCACCATATATTTT
TRBV7-9	TRBJ2-1	NA	NA	CASSSLPGFNEQFF	TGTGCCAGCAGCTCTCTTCCAGGATTCAATGAGCAGTTCTTC
TRBV6-6	TRBJ1-2	NA	TRBD1	CASSRDRGSNYGYTF	TGTGCCAGCAGCCGGGACAGGGGGTCTAACTATGGCTACACCTTC
TRBV5-1	TRBJ1-1	once	TRBD1	CASSLQDRMNTEAFF	TGCGCCAGCAGCTTGCAGGACAGGATGAACACTGAAGCTTTCTTT
TRBV7-9	TRBJ1-1	NA	TRBD1	CASSGQGKGGTEAFF	TGTGCCAGCAGCGGACAGGGGAAAGGAGGCACTGAAGCTTTCTTT
TRBV5-8	TRBJ2-7	once	TRBD1	CASSVQGQGGSYEQYF	TGTGCCAGCAGCGTCCAGGGACAGGGGGGCTCCTACGAGCAGTACTTC
TRBV30	TRBJ1-1	NA	NA	CACGGQNTEAFF	TGTGCCTGCGGGGGGCAGAACACTGAAGCTTTCTTT
TRBV7-3	TRBJ2-3	NA	TRBD2	CASSLAGGTDTQYF	TGTGCCAGCAGCTTAGCGGGAGGGACAGATACGCAGTATTTT
TRBV18	TRBJ1-1	NA	NA	CASSPGEGDEAFF	TGTGCCAGCTCACCGGGGGAGGGTGATGAAGCTTTCTTT
TRBV4-1	TRBJ2-5	NA	TRBD1	CASSRPSAGTGRETQYF	TGCGCCAGCAGCCGCCCCTCCGCCGGGACAGGGCGGGAGACCCAGTACTTC
TRBV30	TRBJ1-5	NA	NA	CAWSPRQSNQPQHF	TGTGCCTGGAGTCCCAGACAGAGCAATCAGCCCCAGCATTTT
TRBV7-9	TRBJ1-1	NA	NA	CASASGSHTEAFF	TGTGCCAGCGCCTCCGGGTCGCACACTGAAGCTTTCTTT
TRBV4-3	TRBJ1-2	NA	NA	CASSQDARGQGYTF	TGCGCCAGCAGCCAAGATGCCAGAGGGCAAGGCTACACCTTC
TRBV7-3	TRBJ2-1	NA	TRBD2	CRGLGGGSYNEQFF	TGTCGGGGGTTGGGCGGGGGTTCCTACAATGAGCAGTTCTTC
TRBV5-4	TRBJ2-2	NA	NA	CASTQVTGELFF	TGTGCCAGCACCCAGGTCACCGGGGAGCTGTTTTTT
TRBV7-8	TRBJ1-3	NA	NA	CASSLRGIGNTIYF	TGTGCCAGCAGCCTCAGGGGTATCGGAAACACCATATATTTT
TRBV5-6	TRBJ2-1	few	NA	CASSLERGRGEQFF	TGTGCCAGCAGCTTGGAAAGGGGTAGGGGCGAGCAGTTCTTC
TRBV6-6	TRBJ2-7	few	TRBD2	CASSYSSSGSRHEQYF	TGTGCCAGCAGTTACTCGTCTAGCGGGAGTCGCCACGAGCAGTACTTC
TRBV29-1	TRBJ2-1	NA	NA	CSAEIGVKYNEQFF	TGCAGCGCCGAGATAGGAGTCAAATACAATGAGCAGTTCTTC
TRBV7-9	TRBJ1-4	NA	NA	CSSSLQGGLATTNEKLFF	TGTTCCAGCAGCCTACAGGGTGGGTTAGCTACAACTAATGAAAAACTGTTTTTT
TRBV30	TRBJ2-3	NA	NA	CAWNIGADTQYF	TGTGCCTGGAATATCGGGGCAGATACGCAGTATTTT
TRBV30	TRBJ1-2	NA	TRBD1	CAWNTGTVGYTF	TGTGCCTGGAATACCGGGACAGTAGGCTACACCTTC
TRBV11-2	TRBJ1-1	NA	NA	CASSSGTQAFF	TGTGCCAGCAGCTCGGGGACACAAGCTTTCTTT
TRBV5-4	TRBJ2-1	NA	NA	CASREGGGSYNEQFF	TGTGCCAGCAGGGAAGGGGGGGGCTCCTACAATGAGCAGTTCTTC
TRBV13	TRBJ2-7	NA	TRBD1	CASSFGQGSREQYF	TGTGCCAGCAGCTTCGGACAGGGTTCACGTGAGCAGTACTTC
TRBV5-1	TRBJ2-3	NA	NA	CASSLGLDLFHTQYF	TGCGCCAGCAGCTTGGGACTAGACCTTTTCCATACGCAGTATTTT
TRBV28	TRBJ1-3	NA	NA	CASTLTLPGNTIYF	TGTGCCAGCACCCTCACCCTACCAGGAAACACCATATATTTT
TRBV7-9	TRBJ1-6	NA	TRBD1	CASSSGTGNSSPLHF	TGTGCCAGCAGCTCGGGGACAGGGAATAGTTCACCCCTCCACTTT
TRBV7-9	TRBJ1-1	few	NA	CASSLAPGGTEAFF	TGTGCCAGCAGCTTAGCGCCGGGAGGGACTGAAGCTTTCTTT